The 15 T cell receptor beta chains in this list originate from one sample, sequenced in a study of shared clonotypes between healthy human individuals. Assay used: immunoSEQ multiplex PCR; TCRdb lists only in-frame clones, some missing. The sample consists of over a million clones, 70% to 80% of them appearing once. The sample comprised memory CD4+ T cells from PBMCs. As for subset: CD45RA-negative fraction. The source of these receptors is a man between 18 and 29 years old in good health. Some clones in this sample may be carry-over from other donors' samples.

Points on this clone: The sample contains more than one DNA sequence encoding this CDR3. The CDR3 protein is CASSATGSAYEQYF. As DNA, the CDR3 is TGTGCCAGCAGCGCGACAGGGTCCGCCTACGAGCAGTACTTC. The chain joins TRBV9 to TRBJ2-7, with 7 bases fitting TRBD1. The germline V gene has CDR1 SGDLS and CDR2 YYNGEE. The CDR3 contains 14 residues. Trimming cost V 3 bases and J 2 bases; bases outside gene matches: 5. Looking up the rest from reference TRBV9 and TRBJ2-7 gives the full variable domain: DSGVTQTPKHLITATGQRVTLRCSPRSGDLSVYWYQQSLDQGLQFLIQYYNGEERAKGNILERFSAQQFPDLHSELNLSSLELGDSALYFCASSATGSAYEQYFGPGTRLTVT.

This chain links TRBV6-4 with TRBJ1-5, with TRBD1 identical over 8 bases. The CDR3 contains 14 residues. Unmatched junction bases numbered 8, after V lost 7 bases and J lost 6 bases. Germline V gives CDR1 MRHNA, CDR2 SNTAGT. CDR3 region: CASNDRGVSQPQHF. CDR3 DNA sequence: TGTGCCAGCAACGACAGGGGTGTGTCTCAGCCCCAGCATTTT.

The chain employs TRBV7-5 and TRBJ1-5. TRBV7-5 is listed as a pseudogene. This CDR3 contains 15 residues. The CDR3 here is CARSLEVDSNQPQHF. CDR3 sequence (DNA): TGTGCCAGAAGCTTAGAAGTCGATAGCAATCAGCCCCAGCATTTT.

The rearrangement joins TRBV11-2 to TRBJ2-1; D perhaps matches TRBD2 (5 bases). V was pared by 5 bases and J by 7 bases, with 18 bases between. CDR3 size: 15 residues. The germline V gene encodes CDR1 SGHAT and CDR2 FQNNGV. This CDR3 is CASSPPDGERNEQFF. The CDR3 DNA is TGTGCCAGCAGCCCACCCGATGGGGAGCGGAATGAGCAGTTCTTC.

V is TRBV25-1 and J is TRBJ2-7; perhaps TRBD2 as D (6 bases). The V gene's germline CDR1 is MGHDK and CDR2 SYGVNS. With 1 base removed from V and 3 bases from J, the gap between germline ends came to 7 bases. CDR3 length equals 13 residues. CDR3 in amino acids: CASSEWGGYEQYF. CDR3 nucleotide sequence: TGTGCCAGCAGTGAATGGGGAGGCTACGAGCAGTACTTC.

The chain is built from TRBV4-3 and TRBJ2-7, with D possibly being TRBD2 (5 bases). V was cut by 0 bases and J by 0 bases, with 9 bases left in between. This CDR3 region has 15 residues. CDR1 LGHNA and CDR2 YSLEER come from the germline V gene. The CDR3 sequence is CASSQDLGSSYEQYF. The CDR3 nucleotides read TGCGCCAGCAGCCAAGACTTGGGGAGCTCCTACGAGCAGTACTTC.

The V gene is TRBV4-1, the J gene TRBJ2-3; a possible D gene is TRBD2 (5 bases). This CDR3 has 16 amino acids. V shed 1 base and J shed 3 bases, with 14 bases lying between them. From germline, CDR1 is MGHRA and CDR2 YSYEKL. The CDR3 spells CASSQVGRGKTDTQYF. The CDR3 DNA is TGCGCCAGCAGCCAAGTTGGTCGGGGAAAGACAGATACGCAGTATTTT.

This sequence joins TRBV4-2 and TRBJ1-2, with a tentative D call TRBD1 (6 bases). Trimming removed 0 bases at V and 8 bases at J, with 10 bases between. Looked up from germline, CDR1 is LGHNA and CDR2 is YNFKEQ. The CDR3 contains 13 residues. For the CDR3, the DNA is TGTGCCAGCAGCCAAGAACGGCAGGGGGGCTACACCTTC. Protein sequence: CASSQERQGGYTF.

The chain employs TRBV4-1 and TRBJ2-7; D might be TRBD1 or TRBD2, each matching 6 bases. CDR3 length equals 18 residues. Trimming cost V 2 bases and J 6 bases, with 26 bases left between them. Germline lookup yields CDR1 MGHRA and CDR2 YSYEKL. The CDR3 bases are TGCGCCAGCAGCCAATATTGGCCTTCGGAGGGGGTATTGAGCGAGCAGTACTTC. It yields the protein CASSQYWPSEGVLSEQYF.

This chain joins TRBV2 and TRBJ1-5, with D unclear. The CDR3 has 15 amino acids. Trimming shortened V by 8 bases and J by 0 bases, and 14 bases separated the two germline ends. Looked up from germline, CDR1 is SNHLY and CDR2 is FYNNEI. The CDR3: CASSPLGTSNQPQHF. The CDR3 DNA follows: TGTGCCAGCTCGCCGTTGGGAACTAGCAATCAGCCCCAGCATTTT. The variable domain in full, with the rest retrieved from reference TRBV2 and TRBJ1-5, is EPEVTQTPSHQVTQMGQEVILRCVPISNHLYFYWYRQILGQKVEFLVSFYNNEISEKSEIFDDQFSVERPDGSNFTLKIRSTKLEDSAMYFCASSPLGTSNQPQHFGDGTRLSIL.

The chain uses TRBV29-1 and TRBJ2-3, with D tentatively TRBD1 (6 bases). The CDR3 has 14 residues. The V end lost 4 bases, the J end lost 1 base, and 12 bases lay between the germline ends. Looked up from germline, CDR1 is SQVTM and CDR2 is ANQGSEA. CDR3 amino acids: CSVVRGDGTDTQYF. The CDR3 region has the DNA TGCAGCGTTGTCAGGGGAGACGGCACAGATACGCAGTATTTT.

The chain uses TRBV30 and TRBJ1-6; 10 bases are shared with TRBD1. CDR3 length: 15 amino acids. The germline V gene encodes CDR1 GTSNPN and CDR2 SVGIG (reference sequence). Trimming removed 0 bases from V and 8 bases from J; junction bases left unmatched: 4. The CDR3 nucleotides read TGTGCCTGGAGTGTACTGGGGACAGGGGATTCACCCCTCCACTTT. Encoded protein: CAWSVLGTGDSPLHF.

Many counts were recorded for this clone. In the same sample, other DNA sequences code for this CDR3. The CDR3 loop reads CASSTSGTSTDTQYF. DNA of the CDR3: TGCGCCAGCAGCACATCCGGGACTAGCACAGATACGCAGTATTTT. The rearrangement uses TRBV5-1 and TRBJ2-3; maybe TRBD2 (6 bases). Trimming removed 4 bases at V and 0 bases at J, with 12 bases between. The CDR3 is 15 amino acids. Germline V CDR1 and CDR2: SGHRS, YFSETQ.

This chain links TRBV5-1 with TRBJ2-5; 7 bases are a match to TRBD2. The V and J ends lost 1 base and 4 bases, in that order; junction bases with no gene match: 10. Per germline, CDR1 SGHRS and CDR2 YFSETQ. The CDR3 length is 16 residues. The CDR3 DNA is TGCGCCAGCAGCTTGAGCGGGATGGGGTTTTCAGAGACCCAGTACTTC. Protein: CASSLSGMGFSETQYF.

The V gene is TRBV2, the J gene TRBJ2-3; TRBD2 matches 9 bases. Germline V gene data show CDR1 as SNHLY and CDR2 as FYNNEI. J was trimmed by 4 bases and V by 8 bases; bases with no gene match: 13. This CDR3 has 16 residues. The CDR3 bases are TGTGCCAGCGGAGACCCGGCTAGCGGGAATTCAGATACGCAGTATTTT. Its translation is CASGDPASGNSDTQYF.